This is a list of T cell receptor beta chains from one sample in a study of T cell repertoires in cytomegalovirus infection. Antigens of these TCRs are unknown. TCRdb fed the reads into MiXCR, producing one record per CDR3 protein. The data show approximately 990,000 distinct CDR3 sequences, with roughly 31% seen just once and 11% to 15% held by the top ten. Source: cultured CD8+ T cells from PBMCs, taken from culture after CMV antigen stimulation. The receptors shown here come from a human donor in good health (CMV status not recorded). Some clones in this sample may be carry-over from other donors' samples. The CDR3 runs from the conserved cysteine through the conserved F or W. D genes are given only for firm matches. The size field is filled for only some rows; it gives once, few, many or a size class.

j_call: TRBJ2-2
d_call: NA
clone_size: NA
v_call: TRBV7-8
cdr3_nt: TGTGCCAGCAGCTTAGATTGGTCCCCGAACACCGGGGAGCTGTTTTTT
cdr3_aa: CASSLDWSPNTGELFF

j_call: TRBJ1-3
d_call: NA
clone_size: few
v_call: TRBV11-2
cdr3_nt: TGTGCCAGCAGCTTTCATCCCTGGCAGGCCGGAAACACCATATATTTT
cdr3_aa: CASSFHPWQAGNTIYF

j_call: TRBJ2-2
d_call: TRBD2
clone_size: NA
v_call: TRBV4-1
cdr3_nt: TGCGCCAGCAGCCAAGAAAGCCTAGCGGGGGACACCGGGGAGCTGTTTTTT
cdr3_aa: CASSQESLAGDTGELFF

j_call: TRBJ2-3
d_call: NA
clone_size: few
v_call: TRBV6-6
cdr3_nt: TGTGCCAGCAGTTTGGGGGGTGCGCACACAGATACGCAGTATTTT
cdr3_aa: CASSLGGAHTDTQYF

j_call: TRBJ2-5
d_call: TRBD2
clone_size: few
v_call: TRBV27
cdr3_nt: TGTGCCAGCAGTTCGGAGCGGGGGGGAACGGAGACCCAGTACTTC
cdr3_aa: CASSSERGGTETQYF

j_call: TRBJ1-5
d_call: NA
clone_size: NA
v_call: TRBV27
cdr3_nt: TGTGCCAGCAGTTTATCGAGCGGAGGTCCCCAGCATTTT
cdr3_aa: CASSLSSGGPQHF

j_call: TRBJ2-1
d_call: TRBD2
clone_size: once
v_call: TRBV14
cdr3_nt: TGTGCCAGCAGCCAGCGGGGGGGAGATTTCAATGAGCAGTTCTTC
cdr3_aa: CASSQRGGDFNEQFF

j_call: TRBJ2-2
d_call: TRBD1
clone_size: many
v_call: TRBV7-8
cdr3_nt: TGTGCCAGCAGCCCTCGACAGGGAGTGAACACCGGGGAGCTGTTTTTT
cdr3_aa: CASSPRQGVNTGELFF

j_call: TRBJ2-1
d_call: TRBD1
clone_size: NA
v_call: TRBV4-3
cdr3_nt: TGCGCCAGCAGCCAAGTTGAGGGGGCCGAGCAGTTCTTC
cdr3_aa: CASSQVEGAEQFF

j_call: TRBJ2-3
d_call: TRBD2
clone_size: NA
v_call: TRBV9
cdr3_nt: TGTGTCAGCAGCGTAGGGCAGCGGGGGGGCCGGAGCACAGATACGCAGTATTTT
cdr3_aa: CVSSVGQRGGRSTDTQYF

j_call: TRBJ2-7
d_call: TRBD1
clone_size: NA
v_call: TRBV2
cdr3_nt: TGTGCCATCGACAGGGGGCTCTCCTACGAGCAGTACTTC
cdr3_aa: CAIDRGLSYEQYF

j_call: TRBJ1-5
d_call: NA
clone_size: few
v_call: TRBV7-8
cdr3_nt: TGTGCCAGTGGAGACGGATACAATCAGCCCCAGCATTTT
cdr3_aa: CASGDGYNQPQHF

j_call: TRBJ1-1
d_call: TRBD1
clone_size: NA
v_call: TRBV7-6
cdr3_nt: TGTGCCAGCAGCTTTTCAGGGGGAAGCGGGAACACTGAAGCTTTCTTT
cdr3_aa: CASSFSGGSGNTEAFF

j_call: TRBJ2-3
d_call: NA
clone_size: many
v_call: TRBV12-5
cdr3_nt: TGTGCTAGTGGTTTGGACATGAGTGATACGCAGTATTTT
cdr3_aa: CASGLDMSDTQYF

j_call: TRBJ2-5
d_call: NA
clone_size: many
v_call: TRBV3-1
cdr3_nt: TGTGCCAGCAGCCAAGGTCAGGGACGGGGGCGAGAGACCCAGTACTTC
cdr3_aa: CASSQGQGRGRETQYF

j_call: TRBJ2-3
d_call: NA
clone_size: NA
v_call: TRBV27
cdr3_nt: TGTGCCAGCAGTTTATTCTGGATAGATACGCAGTATTTT
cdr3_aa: CASSLFWIDTQYF

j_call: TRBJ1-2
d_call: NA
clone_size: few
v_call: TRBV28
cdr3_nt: TGTGCCAGTGGGCCCGCAGGAACGGGCTATGGCTACACCTTC
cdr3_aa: CASGPAGTGYGYTF

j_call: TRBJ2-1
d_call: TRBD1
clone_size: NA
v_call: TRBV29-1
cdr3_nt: TGCAGGGCCGGGACAGAGACATACAATGAGCAGTTCTTC
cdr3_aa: CRAGTETYNEQFF

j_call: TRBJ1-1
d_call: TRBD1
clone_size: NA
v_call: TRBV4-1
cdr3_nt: TGCGCCAGCAGCCAAGACCTTGGACAGGGACTCACTGAAGCTTTCTTT
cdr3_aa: CASSQDLGQGLTEAFF

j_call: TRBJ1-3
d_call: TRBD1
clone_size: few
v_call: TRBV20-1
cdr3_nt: TGCAGTGCTAGAGATGGCAAAAGAGGGACAGGGGACGGAAACACCATATATTTT
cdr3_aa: CSARDGKRGTGDGNTIYF

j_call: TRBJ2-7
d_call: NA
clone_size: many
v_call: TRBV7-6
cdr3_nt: TGTGCCAGCAGCTTAGGCACCGCTGATTACGAGCAGTACTTC
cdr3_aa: CASSLGTADYEQYF

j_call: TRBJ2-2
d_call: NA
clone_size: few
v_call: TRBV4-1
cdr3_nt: TGCGCCAGCAGCCAAGATGAGGGCAACACCGGGGAGCTGTTTTTT
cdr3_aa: CASSQDEGNTGELFF

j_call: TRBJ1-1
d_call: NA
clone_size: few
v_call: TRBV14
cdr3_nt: TGTGCCAGCAGCCCAGGGGACGGGACTGAAGCTTTCTTT
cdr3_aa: CASSPGDGTEAFF

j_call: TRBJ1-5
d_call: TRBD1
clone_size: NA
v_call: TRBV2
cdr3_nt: TGTGCCAGCAGTAAACAGGGGGCGGGGAATCAGCCCCAGCATTTT
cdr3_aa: CASSKQGAGNQPQHF

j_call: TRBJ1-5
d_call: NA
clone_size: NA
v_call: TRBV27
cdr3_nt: TGTGCCAGCAGACAGAGCAATAGCAATCAGCCCCAGCATTTT
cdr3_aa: CASRQSNSNQPQHF

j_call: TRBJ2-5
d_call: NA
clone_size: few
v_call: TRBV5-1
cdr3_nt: TGCGCCAGCAGCGCGGGACAGACCCAAGAGACCCAGTACTTC
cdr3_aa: CASSAGQTQETQYF

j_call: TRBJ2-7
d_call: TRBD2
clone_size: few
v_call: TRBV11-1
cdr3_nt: TGTGCCAGCAGCCTAAGCGGGGGCCTCTCCTACGAGCAGTACTTC
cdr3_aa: CASSLSGGLSYEQYF

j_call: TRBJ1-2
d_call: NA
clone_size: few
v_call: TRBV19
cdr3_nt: TGTGCCAGTAGTTCGGCAGCCCACCTTTTCTATGGCTACACCTTC
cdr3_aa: CASSSAAHLFYGYTF

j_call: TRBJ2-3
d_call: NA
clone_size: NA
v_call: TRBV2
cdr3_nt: TGTGCCGTCCCCCCCTTAGGGTATTTT
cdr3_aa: CAVPPLGYF

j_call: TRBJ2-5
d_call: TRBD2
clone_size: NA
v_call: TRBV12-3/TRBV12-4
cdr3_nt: TGTGCCAGCAGGGTAGCGGGAGGCCAAGAGACCCAGTACTTC
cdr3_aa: CASRVAGGQETQYF

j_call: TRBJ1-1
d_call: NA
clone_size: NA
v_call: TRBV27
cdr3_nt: TGTGCCAGCAGTTTCCGACAGGTGGGGACTGAAGCTTTCTTT
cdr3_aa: CASSFRQVGTEAFF

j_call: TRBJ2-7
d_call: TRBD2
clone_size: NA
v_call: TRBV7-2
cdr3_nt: TGTGCCAGCAGCTTAGGACCGACTAGCGGGGGGGCGAACGAGCAGTACTTC
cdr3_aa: CASSLGPTSGGANEQYF

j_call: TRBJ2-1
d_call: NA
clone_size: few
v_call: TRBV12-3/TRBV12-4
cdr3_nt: TGTGCCAGCAGCAGTTTCAGGGGTGATGAGCAGTTCTTC
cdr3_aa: CASSSFRGDEQFF